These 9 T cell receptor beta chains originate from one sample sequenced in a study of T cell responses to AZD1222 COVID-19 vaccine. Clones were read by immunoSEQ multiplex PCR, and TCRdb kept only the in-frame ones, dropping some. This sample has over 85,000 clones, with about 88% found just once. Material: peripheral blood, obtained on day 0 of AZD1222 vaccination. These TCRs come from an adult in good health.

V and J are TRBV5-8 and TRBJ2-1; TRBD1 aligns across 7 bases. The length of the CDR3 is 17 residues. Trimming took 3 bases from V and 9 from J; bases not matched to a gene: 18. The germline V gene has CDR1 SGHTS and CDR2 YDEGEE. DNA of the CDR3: TGTGCCAGCAGCTGGAGACCCGGGACAGCGAGAGGTGGTGAGCAGTTCTTC. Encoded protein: CASSWRPGTARGGEQFF.

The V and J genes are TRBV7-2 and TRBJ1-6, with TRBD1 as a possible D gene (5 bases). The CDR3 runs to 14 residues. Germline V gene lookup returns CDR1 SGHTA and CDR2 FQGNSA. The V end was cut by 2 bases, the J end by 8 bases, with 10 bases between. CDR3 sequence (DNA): TGTGCCAGCAGCTTACGGGGGGGGGATTCACCCCTCCACTTT. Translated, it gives CASSLRGGDSPLHF.

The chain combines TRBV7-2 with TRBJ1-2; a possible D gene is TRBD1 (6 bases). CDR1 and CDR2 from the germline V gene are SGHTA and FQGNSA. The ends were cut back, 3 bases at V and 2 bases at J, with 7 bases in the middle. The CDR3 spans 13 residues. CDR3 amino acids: CASSFDRNYGYTF. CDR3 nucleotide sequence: TGTGCCAGCAGCTTTGACAGGAACTATGGCTACACCTTC.

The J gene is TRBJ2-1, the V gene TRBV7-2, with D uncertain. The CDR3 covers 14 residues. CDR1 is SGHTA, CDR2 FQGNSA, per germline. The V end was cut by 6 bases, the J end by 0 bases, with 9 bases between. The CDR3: CASRPRASYNEQFF. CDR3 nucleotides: TGTGCCAGCAGGCCCCGGGCCTCCTACAATGAGCAGTTCTTC. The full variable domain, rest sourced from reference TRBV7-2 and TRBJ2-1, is GAGVSQSPSNKVTEKGKDVELRCDPISGHTALYWYRQSLGQGLEFLIYFQGNSAPDKSGLPSDRFSAERTGGSVSTLTIQRTQQEDSAVYLCASRPRASYNEQFFGPGTRLTVL.

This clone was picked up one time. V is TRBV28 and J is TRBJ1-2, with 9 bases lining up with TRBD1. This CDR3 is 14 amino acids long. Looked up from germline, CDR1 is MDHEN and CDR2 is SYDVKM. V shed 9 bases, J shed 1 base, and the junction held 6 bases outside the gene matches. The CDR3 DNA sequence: TGTGCCAGTGGGACAGGGCTAATTAACTATGGCTACACCTTC. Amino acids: CASGTGLINYGYTF.

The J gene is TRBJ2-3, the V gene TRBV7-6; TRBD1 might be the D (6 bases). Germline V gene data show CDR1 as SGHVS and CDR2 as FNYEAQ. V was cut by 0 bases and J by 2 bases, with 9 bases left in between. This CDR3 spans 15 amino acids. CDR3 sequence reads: CASSLAQGATDTQYF. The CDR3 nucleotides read TGTGCCAGCAGCTTAGCACAGGGCGCCACAGATACGCAGTATTTT.

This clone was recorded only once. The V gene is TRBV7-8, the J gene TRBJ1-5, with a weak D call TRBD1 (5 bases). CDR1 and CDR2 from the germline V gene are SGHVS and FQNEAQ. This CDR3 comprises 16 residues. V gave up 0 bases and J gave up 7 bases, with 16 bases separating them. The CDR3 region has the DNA TGTGCCAGCAGCTTAGCGCGGGGGGTGGCAGGGCAGCCCCAGCATTTT. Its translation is CASSLARGVAGQPQHF. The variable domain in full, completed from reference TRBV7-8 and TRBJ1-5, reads GAGVSQSPRYKVAKRGQDVALRCDPISGHVSLFWYQQALGQGPEFLTYFQNEAQLDKSGLPSDRFFAERPEGSVSTLKIQRTQQEDSAVYLCASSLARGVAGQPQHFGDGTRLSIL.

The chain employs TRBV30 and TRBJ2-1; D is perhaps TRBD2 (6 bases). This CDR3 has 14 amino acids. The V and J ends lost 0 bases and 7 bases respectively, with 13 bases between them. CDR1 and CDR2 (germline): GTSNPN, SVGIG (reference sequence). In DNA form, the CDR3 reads TGTGCCTGGAGTGTACCCGGGACTTCAAATGAGCAGTTCTTC. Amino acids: CAWSVPGTSNEQFF.

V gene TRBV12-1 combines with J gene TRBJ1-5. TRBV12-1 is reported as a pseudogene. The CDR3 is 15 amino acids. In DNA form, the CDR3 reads TGTGCCAGCAGCCCCGGTTGGGGGAACAATCAGCCCCAGCATTTT. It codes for CASSPGWGNNQPQHF.